Below, 16 T cell receptor beta chains from the same sample are listed, as sequenced in a study of cytomegalovirus exposure and HLA in healthy donors. Vbeta (60) and Jbeta (13) primers were used in the PCR. Measured with immunoSEQ multiplex PCR; TCRdb has only the in-frame clones, and not every one. The sample has about 200,000 clones; 82% are singletons. The sequenced sample was PBMCs. Receptor source: a boy between 2 and 10 years old in good health and CMV-seronegative.

The sample holds a few counts of this clone. J is TRBJ1-2 and V is TRBV21-1; TRBD1, the table's D call, lacks a check against the DNA. TRBV21-1 is labeled a pseudogene. This CDR3 has 18 amino acids. The DNA of the CDR3 is TGTGCCAGCAGACCTGGGGGGACAGGGTCCACCTCTAACTATGGCTACACCTTC. Amino acids: CASRPGGTGSTSNYGYTF.

There are a few counts of this clone. V usage is TRBV19 and J usage is TRBJ2-3; possibly TRBD2 for D (7 bases). The V end lost 10 bases, the J end lost 2 bases, and 19 bases lay between the germline ends. CDR1 is LNHDA, CDR2 SQIVND, per germline (reference sequence). The CDR3 extends over 15 amino acids. The CDR3 bases are TGTGCCAACTCGGAATTGCGGGGGCTCACAGATACGCAGTATTTT. Protein: CANSELRGLTDTQYF.

The table lists this clone with a few counts. The CDR3 coding sequence is TGTGCCAGCAGCCTTGAGTACGCCGGGGACACTGAAGCTTTCTTT. Translated: CASSLEYAGDTEAFF. The rearrangement links TRBV4-2 to TRBJ1-1; D not resolved. The CDR3 loop spans 15 amino acids. Germline lookup yields CDR1 LGHNA and CDR2 YNFKEQ. V lost 4 bases to trimming and J lost 3 bases, with 15 bases between them.

The chain recombines TRBV5-1 with TRBJ1-4; possible D gene TRBD1, 6 bases. The germline CDR1 and CDR2 sequences are SGHRS and YFSETQ. The CDR3 loop spans 16 amino acids. Trimming took 2 bases from V and 7 from J, leaving 18 bases between them. This chain's CDR3 is CASSLYEGVVGEKLFF. The CDR3 DNA reads TGCGCCAGCAGCTTATACGAGGGGGTCGTCGGTGAAAAACTGTTTTTT.

This clone was counted once. V gene TRBV4-1 combines with J gene TRBJ2-5; possibly TRBD2 for D (6 bases). The CDR3 loop spans 14 amino acids. V was shortened by 2 bases and J by 5 bases, with 12 bases between the two germline ends. Looked up from germline, CDR1 is MGHRA and CDR2 is YSYEKL. The CDR3 loop reads CASSQFAGSETQYF. CDR3 coding DNA: TGCGCCAGCAGCCAATTTGCGGGGTCGGAGACCCAGTACTTC.

This chain uses TRBV7-9 with TRBJ1-2, with D perhaps TRBD1 (6 bases). The CDR3 has 15 residues. V dropped 1 base and J dropped 5 bases, with 14 bases sitting between them. Per germline, CDR1 SEHNR and CDR2 FQNEAQ (reference sequence). CDR3 nucleotide sequence: TGTGCCAGCAGCTTAGGAGCGGGGGGCGGTTATGGCTACACCTTC. Its translation: CASSLGAGGGYGYTF.

The V call is TRBV7-2, the J call TRBJ1-2; D is possibly TRBD1 (6 bases). With 7 bases removed from V and 7 bases from J, the gap between germline ends came to 19 bases. Per germline, CDR1 SGHTA and CDR2 FQGNSA. The CDR3 totals 14 residues. The DNA of the CDR3 is TGTGCCAGCACTAAACCGGGACAAAGGCTTGGCTACACCTTC. Amino acid sequence: CASTKPGQRLGYTF.

Only one count was recorded for this clone. V gene TRBV15 combines with J gene TRBJ2-3; no definite D call. V was pared by 5 bases and J by 3 bases, with 12 bases between. The germline V gene has CDR1 LNHNV and CDR2 YYDKDF (reference sequence). This CDR3 is built from 14 residues. The chain's CDR3 is CATSPEKQTDTQYF. In DNA, the CDR3 is TGTGCCACCAGCCCCGAAAAACAGACAGATACGCAGTATTTT. Filled out from reference TRBV15 and TRBJ2-3, the complete variable domain reads DAMVIQNPRYQVTQFGKPVTLSCSQTLNHNVMYWYQQKSSQAPKLLFHYYDKDFNNEADTPDNFQSRRPNTSFCFLDIRSPGLGDTAMYLCATSPEKQTDTQYFGPGTRLTVL.

This rearrangement joins TRBV7-9 to TRBJ1-1, with TRBD1 identical over 7 bases. In germline, CDR1 is SEHNR, CDR2 FQNEAQ (reference sequence). V lost 4 bases and J lost 8; bases outside the gene matches: 10. This CDR3 has 14 amino acids. Here the CDR3 DNA reads TGTGCCAGCAGCTCAGTCACCCCGACAGGGGAAGCTTTCTTT. As protein: CASSSVTPTGEAFF.

The chain has TRBV27 and TRBJ2-3, with D maybe TRBD1 (6 bases). The germline V gene has CDR1 MNHEY and CDR2 SMNVEV (reference sequence). The CDR3 extends over 14 amino acids. V lost 3 bases and J 2 bases, leaving 9 bases between the germline ends. The CDR3 nucleotides are TGTGCCAGCAGTTTGAGGGGGTCCACAGATACGCAGTATTTT. Protein product: CASSLRGSTDTQYF.

The chain couples TRBV4-2 to TRBJ2-2; the match to TRBD2 covers 9 bases. This CDR3 has 19 residues. Germline assignment: CDR1 LGHNA and CDR2 YNFKEQ. V trimming: 1 base; J trimming: 3 bases; junction bases outside the gene matches: 12. The CDR3 region is CASSQGIGGGAGDTGELFF. For the CDR3, the DNA is TGTGCCAGCAGCCAAGGTATAGGCGGGGGGGCCGGGGACACCGGGGAGCTGTTTTTT.

This chain connects TRBV10-3 to TRBJ1-1; 8 bases agree with TRBD1. Germline assignment: CDR1 ENHRY and CDR2 SYGVKD. The trim removed 6 bases at V and 0 bases at J, leaving 9 bases unmatched. This CDR3 spans 16 amino acids. CDR3: CAISRTGPSLNTEAFF. CDR3 nucleotides: TGTGCCATCAGCAGGACAGGGCCCTCTCTGAACACTGAAGCTTTCTTT.

The genes are TRBV4-1 and TRBJ1-5, with TRBD1 matching over 8 bases. V lost 3 bases and J lost 4; bases outside the gene matches: 8. CDR1 and CDR2 (germline): MGHRA, YSYEKL. The length of the CDR3 is 16 residues. The CDR3 DNA reads as TGCGCCAGCAGCCAGACCGGGACAGGTCTAAATCAGCCCCAGCATTTT. Protein product: CASSQTGTGLNQPQHF.

This sequence joins TRBV27 and TRBJ2-3; TRBD2 might be the D (5 bases). This CDR3 is 11 amino acids long. V lost 6 bases and J 11 bases, leaving 12 bases between the germline ends. Germline V lookup: CDR1 MNHEY, CDR2 SMNVEV (reference sequence). CDR3 amino acids: CASRGAIMQYF. The CDR3 coding sequence is TGTGCCAGCAGGGGAGCGATTATGCAGTATTTT.

The chain carries TRBV4-2 and TRBJ2-7; 10 bases map to TRBD2. The CDR3 is made up of 15 amino acids. J lost 3 bases, V lost 1 base, and 3 bases had no gene match. The germline CDR1 and CDR2 sequences are LGHNA and YNFKEQ. CDR3 sequence: CASSQGASGGYEQYF. CDR3 coding DNA: TGTGCCAGCAGCCAAGGGGCTAGCGGGGGCTACGAGCAGTACTTC.

CDR3: CASRSDRGRFYEQYF. The DNA of the CDR3 is TGTGCCAGCAGGTCCGACAGGGGGCGCTTCTACGAGCAGTACTTC. The chain joins TRBV6-5 to TRBJ2-7, with TRBD1 matching 10 bases. Germline V gives CDR1 MNHEY, CDR2 SVGAGI. The CDR3 contains 15 residues. V gave up 6 bases and J gave up 3 bases; unmatched junction bases: 8.